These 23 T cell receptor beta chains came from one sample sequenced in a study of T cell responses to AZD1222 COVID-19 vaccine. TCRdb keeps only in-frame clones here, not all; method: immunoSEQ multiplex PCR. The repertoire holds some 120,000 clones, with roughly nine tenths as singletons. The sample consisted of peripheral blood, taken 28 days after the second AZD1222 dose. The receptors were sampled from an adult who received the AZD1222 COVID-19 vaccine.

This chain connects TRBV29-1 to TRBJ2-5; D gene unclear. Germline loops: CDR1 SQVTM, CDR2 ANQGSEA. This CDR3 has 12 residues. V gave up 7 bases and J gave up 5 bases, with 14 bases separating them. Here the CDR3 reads CSASALRETQYF. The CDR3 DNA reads TGCAGCGCTTCGGCCCTCCGGGAGACCCAGTACTTC.

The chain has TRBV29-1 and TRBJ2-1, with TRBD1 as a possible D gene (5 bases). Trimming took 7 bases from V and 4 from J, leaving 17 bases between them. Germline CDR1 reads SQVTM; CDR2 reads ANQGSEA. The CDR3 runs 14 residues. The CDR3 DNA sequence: TGCAGCGCCCAGGGTGCCCCCCCTTACAATGAGCAGTTCTTC. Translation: CSAQGAPPYNEQFF.

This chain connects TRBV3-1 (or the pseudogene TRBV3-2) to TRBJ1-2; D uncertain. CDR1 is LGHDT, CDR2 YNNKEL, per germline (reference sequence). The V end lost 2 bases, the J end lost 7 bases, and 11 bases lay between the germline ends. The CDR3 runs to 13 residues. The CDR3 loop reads CASSQSLRGGYTF. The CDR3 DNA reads TGTGCCAGCAGCCAATCATTACGGGGTGGCTACACCTTC.

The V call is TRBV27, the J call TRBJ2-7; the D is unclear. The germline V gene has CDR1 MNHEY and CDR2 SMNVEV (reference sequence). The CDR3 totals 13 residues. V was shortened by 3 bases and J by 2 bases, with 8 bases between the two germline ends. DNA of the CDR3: TGTGCCAGCAGTTTCGGGCAGGCCTACGAGCAGTACTTC. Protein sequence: CASSFGQAYEQYF.

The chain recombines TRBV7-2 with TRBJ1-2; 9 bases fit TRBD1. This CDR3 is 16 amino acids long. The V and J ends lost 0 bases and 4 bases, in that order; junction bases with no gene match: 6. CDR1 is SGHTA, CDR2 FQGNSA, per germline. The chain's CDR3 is CASSLAWRGQGYGYTF. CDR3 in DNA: TGTGCCAGCAGCTTAGCGTGGAGGGGACAGGGCTATGGCTACACCTTC. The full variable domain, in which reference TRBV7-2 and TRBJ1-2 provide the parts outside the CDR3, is GAGVSQSPSNKVTEKGKDVELRCDPISGHTALYWYRQSLGQGLEFLIYFQGNSAPDKSGLPSDRFSAERTGGSVSTLTIQRTQQEDSAVYLCASSLAWRGQGYGYTFGSGTRLTVV.

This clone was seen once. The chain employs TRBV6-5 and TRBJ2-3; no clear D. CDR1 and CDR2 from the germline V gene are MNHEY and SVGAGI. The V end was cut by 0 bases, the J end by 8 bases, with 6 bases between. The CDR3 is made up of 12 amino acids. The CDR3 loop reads CASSYSGGTQYF. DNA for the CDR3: TGTGCCAGCAGTTACTCGGGCGGTACGCAGTATTTT.

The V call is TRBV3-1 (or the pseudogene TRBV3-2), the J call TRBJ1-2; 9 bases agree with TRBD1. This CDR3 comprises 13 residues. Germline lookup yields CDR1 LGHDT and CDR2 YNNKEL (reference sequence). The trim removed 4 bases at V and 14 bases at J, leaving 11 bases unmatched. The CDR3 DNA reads TGTGCCAGCAGCCGGGCCCCGGACAGGGGTTATACCTTC. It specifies CASSRAPDRGYTF.

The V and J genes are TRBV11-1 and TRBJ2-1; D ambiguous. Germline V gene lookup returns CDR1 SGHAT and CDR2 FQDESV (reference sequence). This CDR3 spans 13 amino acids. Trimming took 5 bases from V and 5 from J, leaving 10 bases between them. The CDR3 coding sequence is TGTGCCAGCAGCCAAAGACGTAACAATGAGCAGTTCTTC. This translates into CASSQRRNNEQFF.

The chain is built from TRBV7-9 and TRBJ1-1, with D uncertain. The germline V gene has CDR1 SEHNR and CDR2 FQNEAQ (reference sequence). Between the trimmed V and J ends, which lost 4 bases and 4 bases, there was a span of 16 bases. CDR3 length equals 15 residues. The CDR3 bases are TGTGCCAGCAGCTCGGAGGTCCGACCGGGCACTGAAGCTTTCTTT. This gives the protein CASSSEVRPGTEAFF.

This CDR3 reads CASRPGQLNEKLFF. For the CDR3, the DNA is TGTGCCAGCAGGCCGGGACAGCTTAATGAAAAACTGTTTTTT. V usage is TRBV28 and J usage is TRBJ1-4; 7 bases fit TRBD1. Trimming cost V 6 bases and J 4 bases; bases outside gene matches: 5. Germline assignment: CDR1 MDHEN and CDR2 SYDVKM. This CDR3 has 14 amino acids.

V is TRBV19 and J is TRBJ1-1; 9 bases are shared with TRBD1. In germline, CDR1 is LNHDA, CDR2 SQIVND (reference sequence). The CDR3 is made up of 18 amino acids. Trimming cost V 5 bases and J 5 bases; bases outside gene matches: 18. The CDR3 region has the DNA TGTGCCAGTAGTTCGTCATTTACCGGGACAGGGAGGAGGACTGAAGCTTTCTTT. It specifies CASSSSFTGTGRRTEAFF.

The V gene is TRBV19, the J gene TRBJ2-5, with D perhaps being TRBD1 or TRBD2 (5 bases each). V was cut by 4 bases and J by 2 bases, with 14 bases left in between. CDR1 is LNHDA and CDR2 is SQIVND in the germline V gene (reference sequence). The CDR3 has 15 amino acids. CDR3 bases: TGTGCCAGTAGTAGCCCCAGTGAGGGGCAAGAGACCCAGTACTTC. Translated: CASSSPSEGQETQYF.

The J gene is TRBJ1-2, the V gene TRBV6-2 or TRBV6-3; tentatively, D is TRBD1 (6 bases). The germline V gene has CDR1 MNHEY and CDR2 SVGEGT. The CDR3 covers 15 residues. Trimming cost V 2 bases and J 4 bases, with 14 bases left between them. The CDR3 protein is CASSYGHRAGYGYTF. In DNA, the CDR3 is TGTGCCAGCAGTTACGGCCACAGGGCGGGCTATGGCTACACCTTC.

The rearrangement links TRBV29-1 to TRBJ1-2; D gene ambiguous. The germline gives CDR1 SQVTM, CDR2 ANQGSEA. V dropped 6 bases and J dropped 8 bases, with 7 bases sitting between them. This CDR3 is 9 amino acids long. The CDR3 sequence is CSVLEGYTF. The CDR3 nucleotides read TGCAGCGTATTGGAGGGCTACACCTTC.

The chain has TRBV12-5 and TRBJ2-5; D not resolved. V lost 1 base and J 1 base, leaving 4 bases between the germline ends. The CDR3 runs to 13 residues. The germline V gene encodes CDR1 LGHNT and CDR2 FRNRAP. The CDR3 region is CASGLGLQETQYF. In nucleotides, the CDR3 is TGTGCTAGTGGTTTGGGCCTCCAAGAGACCCAGTACTTC.

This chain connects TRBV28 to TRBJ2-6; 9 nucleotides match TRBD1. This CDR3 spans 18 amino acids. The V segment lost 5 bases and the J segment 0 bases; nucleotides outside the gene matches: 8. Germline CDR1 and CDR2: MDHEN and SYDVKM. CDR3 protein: CASSGLGQGHSGANVLTF. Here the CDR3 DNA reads TGTGCCAGCAGTGGATTGGGACAGGGCCACTCTGGGGCCAACGTCCTGACTTTC.

The CDR3 sequence: CASSWSGTPTGELFF. DNA of the CDR3: TGTGCCAGCAGTTGGTCCGGGACTCCGACCGGGGAGCTGTTTTTT. This chain joins TRBV2 and TRBJ2-2; TRBD2 might be the D (6 bases). Germline V gene lookup returns CDR1 SNHLY and CDR2 FYNNEI. This CDR3 spans 15 amino acids. The ends were cut back, 5 bases at V and 5 bases at J, with 15 bases in the middle.

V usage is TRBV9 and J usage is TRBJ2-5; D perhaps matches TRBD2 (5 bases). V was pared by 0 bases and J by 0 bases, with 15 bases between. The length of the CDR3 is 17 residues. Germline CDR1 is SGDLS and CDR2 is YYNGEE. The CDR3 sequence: CASSVVGAFGDQETQYF. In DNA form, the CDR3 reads TGTGCCAGCAGCGTAGTGGGAGCTTTTGGGGACCAAGAGACCCAGTACTTC.

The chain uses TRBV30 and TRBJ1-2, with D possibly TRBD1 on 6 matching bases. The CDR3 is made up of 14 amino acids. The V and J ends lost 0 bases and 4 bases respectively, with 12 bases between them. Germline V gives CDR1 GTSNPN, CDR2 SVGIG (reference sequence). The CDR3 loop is CAWSVTGGAYGYTF. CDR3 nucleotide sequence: TGTGCCTGGAGTGTAACCGGGGGCGCCTATGGCTACACCTTC.

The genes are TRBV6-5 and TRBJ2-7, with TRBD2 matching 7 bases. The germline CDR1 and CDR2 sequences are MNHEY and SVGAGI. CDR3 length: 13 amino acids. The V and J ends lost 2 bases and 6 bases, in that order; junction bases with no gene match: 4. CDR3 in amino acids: CASSYREGGEQYF. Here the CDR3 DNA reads TGTGCCAGCAGTTACAGGGAGGGTGGCGAGCAGTACTTC.

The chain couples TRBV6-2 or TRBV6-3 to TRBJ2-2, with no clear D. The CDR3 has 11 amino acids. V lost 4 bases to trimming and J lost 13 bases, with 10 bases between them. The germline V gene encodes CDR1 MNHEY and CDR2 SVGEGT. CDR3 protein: CASSWTTGLFF. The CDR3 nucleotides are TGTGCCAGCAGTTGGACGACCGGGCTGTTTTTT.

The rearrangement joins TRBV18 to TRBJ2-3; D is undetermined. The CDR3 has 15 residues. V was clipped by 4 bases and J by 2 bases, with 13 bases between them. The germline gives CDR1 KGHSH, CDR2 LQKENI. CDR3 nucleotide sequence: TGTGCCAGCTCACGTTACTTCTCGGACACAGATACGCAGTATTTT. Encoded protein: CASSRYFSDTDTQYF. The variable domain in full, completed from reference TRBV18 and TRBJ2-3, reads NAGVMQNPRHLVRRRGQEARLRCSPMKGHSHVYWYRQLPEEGLKFMVYLQKENIIDESGMPKERFSAEFPKEGPSILRIQQVVRGDSAAYFCASSRYFSDTDTQYFGPGTRLTVL.

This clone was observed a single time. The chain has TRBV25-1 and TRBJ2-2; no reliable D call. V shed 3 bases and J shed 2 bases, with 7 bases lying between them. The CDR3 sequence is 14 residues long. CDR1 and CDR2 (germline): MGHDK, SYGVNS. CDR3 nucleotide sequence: TGTGCCAGCAGTGAGGGCGATAACACCGGGGAGCTGTTTTTT. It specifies CASSEGDNTGELFF.